A single sample is the source of the 32 T cell receptor beta chains below, sequenced in a study of early T cells in non-severe SARS-CoV-2 infection. In TCRdb, the 5' RACE reads were re-called with MiXCR into one record per CDR3 protein. This sample has 48,000 or so distinct CDR3 sequences, with approximately 6% found just once. This sample comprised whole blood, obtained at baseline. Every receptor here comes from an adult who was a healthcare worker with PCR-confirmed SARS-CoV-2 infection or an uninfected control (not recorded which).

Many counts were recorded for this clonotype. The chain recombines TRBV6-2 or TRBV6-3 with TRBJ2-2; the D gene is possibly TRBD2 (5 bases). The germline CDR1 and CDR2 sequences are MNHEY and SVGEGT. This CDR3 has 16 amino acids. V dropped 2 bases and J dropped 0 bases, with 10 bases sitting between them. CDR3 coding DNA: TGTGCCAGCAGTTACCCACTAGGGTCGAACACCGGGGAGCTGTTTTTT. This encodes CASSYPLGSNTGELFF.

There are a few counts of this clonotype. Given a much more abundant clone one base away, this may be a read error. The genes are TRBV5-4 and TRBJ2-3, with a possible D match to TRBD2 (6 bases). Germline CDR1 SGHNT, CDR2 YYREEE (reference sequence). CDR3 length equals 17 residues. Written as DNA, the CDR3 is TGTGTCAGCAGCAAATTCTCAACAGCGGGCAGCACAGATACGCAGTATTTT. As protein: CVSSKFSTAGSTDTQYF.

This clonotype appeared many times. The rearrangement joins TRBV11-3 to TRBJ2-7; TRBD2 agrees at 13 bases. This CDR3 contains 16 residues. Per the germline V gene, CDR1 is SGHNT and CDR2 is YENEEA. V lost 11 bases and J lost 1; bases outside the gene matches: 11. CDR3 DNA: TGTGCCGGGGGGGGACTAGCGGGAACGAAATCCTACGAGCAGTACTTC. Translated: CAGGGLAGTKSYEQYF.

A few counts support this clonotype. The V and J genes are TRBV7-9 and TRBJ2-3; D is unclear. The CDR3 has 15 residues. Trimming removed 5 bases at V and 0 bases at J, with 12 bases between. From germline, CDR1 is SEHNR and CDR2 FQNEAQ (reference sequence). In DNA form, the CDR3 reads TGTGCCAGCAGCCAAGCTCACCCTAGCACAGATACGCAGTATTTT. It encodes CASSQAHPSTDTQYF.

This clonotype was seen a few times. This chain's CDR3 is CSVRQGTGANVLTF. In DNA form, the CDR3 reads TGCAGCGTTCGACAGGGGACTGGGGCCAACGTCCTGACTTTC. V gene TRBV29-1 combines with J gene TRBJ2-6; TRBD1 agrees at 8 bases. The CDR3 totals 14 residues. Germline V lookup: CDR1 SQVTM, CDR2 ANQGSEA. J lost 2 bases, V lost 5 bases, and 2 bases had no gene match. The full variable domain, rest sourced from reference TRBV29-1 and TRBJ2-6, is SAVISQKPSRDICQRGTSLTIQCQVDSQVTMMFWYRQQPGQSLTLIATANQGSEATYESGFVIDKFPISRPNLTFSTLTVSNMSPEDSSIYLCSVRQGTGANVLTFGAGSRLTVL.

The V and J genes are TRBV6-2 or TRBV6-3 and TRBJ1-1, with D possibly matching TRBD1 (5 bases). This CDR3 has 14 amino acids. CDR1 is MNHEY and CDR2 is SVGEGT in the germline V gene. V gave up 6 bases and J gave up 5 bases, with 16 bases separating them. For the CDR3, the DNA is TGTGCCAGCAGCCCCGGGGGGGGAGGAACTGAAGCTTTCTTT. Amino acid sequence: CASSPGGGGTEAFF.

The table lists this clonotype with a few counts. The chain combines TRBV6-2 or TRBV6-3 with TRBJ1-4; 10 bases line up with TRBD1. Germline V lookup: CDR1 MNHEY, CDR2 SVGEGT. The CDR3 runs 14 residues. The junction had 11 bases not matched to a gene; V was cut back by 8 bases and J by 11 bases. The CDR3 DNA is TGTGCCAGCCTCGAAGGGACAGGGGAAGTTAAACTGTTTTTT. Translating gives CASLEGTGEVKLFF.

This clonotype was seen many times. This chain connects TRBV12-3 or TRBV12-4 to TRBJ1-5; 9 positions match TRBD1. The CDR3 is made up of 17 amino acids. V trimming: 6 bases; J trimming: 7 bases; junction bases outside the gene matches: 16. The DNA for the CDR3 is TGTGCCAGCAGGGAAGAGCTGGGACAGGGAAACAGGCAGCCCCAGCATTTT. It translates to CASREELGQGNRQPQHF.

This clonotype has a handful of counts. V is TRBV7-9 and J is TRBJ2-7; 11 bases agree with TRBD1. The V and J ends lost 6 bases and 3 bases, in that order; junction bases with no gene match: 7. The CDR3 is made up of 15 amino acids. CDR1 is SEHNR, CDR2 FQNEAQ, per germline (reference sequence). The CDR3 reads CASSPGTGGFYEQYF. For the CDR3, the DNA is TGTGCCAGCAGTCCCGGGACAGGGGGGTTCTACGAGCAGTACTTC.

This clonotype was recorded many times. The chain combines TRBV6-2 or TRBV6-3 with TRBJ1-5, with 7 nucleotides matching TRBD1. Germline CDR1 and CDR2: MNHEY and SVGEGT. The CDR3 covers 15 residues. The V segment lost 7 bases and the J segment 1 base; nucleotides outside the gene matches: 7. This CDR3 is CASIQGGHSNQPQHF. The CDR3 region has the DNA TGTGCCAGCATCCAGGGGGGACACAGCAATCAGCCCCAGCATTTT.

The sample holds many counts of this clonotype. This chain connects TRBV25-1 to TRBJ2-4; 11 nucleotides match TRBD2. Germline V gene sequence: CDR1 MGHDK, CDR2 SYGVNS. This CDR3 has 17 amino acids. J gave up 7 bases and V 2 bases, and 10 bases lay outside the gene matches. The CDR3 loop reads CASSERRSGRAGNIQYF. CDR3 DNA sequence: TGTGCCAGCAGTGAACGTCGTAGCGGGAGGGCCGGTAACATTCAGTACTTC.

This clonotype was recorded a few times. The gene calls are TRBV2 and TRBJ1-5; D remains unclear. CDR1 is SNHLY, CDR2 FYNNEI, per germline. Trimming shortened V by 4 bases and J by 3 bases, and 13 bases separated the two germline ends. CDR3 size: 15 residues. For the CDR3, the DNA is TGTGCCAGCAGTGGCCGGGAGGACTACAATCAGCCCCAGCATTTT. This sequence encodes CASSGREDYNQPQHF.

This clonotype was counted ten times or more. The genes are TRBV19 and TRBJ1-1; 8 nucleotides line up with TRBD1. Germline V lookup: CDR1 LNHDA, CDR2 SQIVND (reference sequence). The CDR3 length is 14 residues. After removal of 6 bases from V and 2 bases from J, the junction contained 5 bases not matched to a gene. The CDR3 bases are TGTGCCAGTAGAGAGGACAGGGTCAACACTGAAGCTTTCTTT. Protein product: CASREDRVNTEAFF.

This clonotype was picked up many times. This chain links TRBV13 with TRBJ2-7; D tentatively fits TRBD1 or TRBD2 (6 bases each). The V gene lost 6 bases and the J gene lost 6 bases, with 9 bases spanning the gap. Looked up from germline, CDR1 is PRHDT and CDR2 is FYEKMQ (reference sequence). The CDR3 is made up of 11 amino acids. This CDR3 reads CASRQGLEQYF. The CDR3 region has the DNA TGTGCCAGCAGACAGGGACTCGAGCAGTACTTC.

This clonotype was seen repeatedly, ten times or more. The chain recombines TRBV11-2 with TRBJ2-2, with 8 bases that match TRBD1. V was pared by 1 base and J by 5 bases, with 0 bases of the junction left unmatched. This CDR3 contains 14 residues. Germline CDR1 and CDR2: SGHAT and FQNNGV. CDR3 nucleotide sequence: TGTGCCAGCAGCTTAGGACAGGGGACCGGGGAGCTGTTTTTT. It translates to CASSLGQGTGELFF.

There are many counts of this clonotype. Being one base from a much bigger clone, this may be a read error. The chain couples TRBV12-3 or TRBV12-4 to TRBJ2-1, with 8 bases matching TRBD2. The trim removed 6 bases at V and 10 bases at J, leaving 8 bases unmatched. This CDR3 has 13 residues. The CDR3 spells CASSILAEVEQFF. For the CDR3, the DNA is TGTGCCAGCAGCATACTAGCGGAGGTGGAGCAGTTCTTC.

This clonotype was recorded a few times. This chain joins TRBV29-1 and TRBJ1-2, with TRBD1 identical over 8 bases. CDR3 length: 15 residues. V trimming: 4 bases; J trimming: 4 bases; junction bases outside the gene matches: 11. Germline CDR1 and CDR2: SQVTM and ANQGSEA. The CDR3 sequence is CSVATGAMPFYGYTF. As DNA, the CDR3 is TGCAGCGTTGCGACAGGGGCCATGCCCTTCTATGGCTACACCTTC.

In regard to this clonotype: Just one base apart from a much larger clone, this may be a read error. This chain connects TRBV13 to TRBJ2-7, with TRBD2 identical over 9 bases. This CDR3 is built from 14 residues. The V gene's germline CDR1 is PRHDT and CDR2 FYEKMQ (reference sequence). CDR3 sequence: CASRRGGTTYVQYF. CDR3 DNA sequence: TGTGCCAGCAGGCGGGGGGGGACCACCTACGTGCAGTACTTC.

The chain carries TRBV6-6 and TRBJ1-2; no firm D call. The CDR3 length is 14 residues. The V end was cut by 6 bases, the J end by 8 bases, with 19 bases between. CDR1 is MNHNY and CDR2 is SVGAGI in the germline V gene (reference sequence). The CDR3 bases are TGTGCCAGCAGAACCTTGACTGAGCTTTGGGGCTACACCTTC. Translated, it gives CASRTLTELWGYTF.

This clonotype was counted ten times or more. The chain joins TRBV21-1 to TRBJ2-7; the tabulated D call, TRBD1, remains unverified against the DNA. TRBV21-1 is flagged as a pseudogene. This CDR3 contains 14 residues. The CDR3 DNA reads TGTGCCAGCAGCAAACCCGACAGGGGAAGATCTCTGGAAGTC. As protein: CASSKPDRGRSLEV.

This clonotype was counted at least ten times. One junction end does not reproduce the germline sequence, and a read error may be involved. The chain has TRBV24-1 and TRBJ2-2; D gene uncertain. Looked up from germline, CDR1 is KGHDR and CDR2 is SFDVKD. The CDR3 totals 13 residues. CDR3 amino acids: CATSGLNTGELFF. In DNA, the CDR3 is TGTGCCACCAGTGGTTTGAACACCGGGGAGCTGTTTTTT.

The chain links TRBV6-6 to TRBJ2-3; 8 bases are shared with TRBD2. Germline V CDR1 and CDR2: MNHNY, SVGAGI (reference sequence). The V gene end was trimmed by 6 bases and the J gene end by 3 bases; junction bases not matched to a gene: 8. This CDR3 is 15 amino acids long. This CDR3 reads CASRTSGSYTDTQYF. CDR3 bases: TGTGCCAGCAGAACCAGCGGGAGTTATACAGATACGCAGTATTTT.

In its sample, this clonotype was seen many times. The rearrangement links TRBV7-6 to TRBJ2-2; D uncertain. V gave up 1 base and J gave up 5 bases, with 8 bases separating them. Germline assignment: CDR1 SGHVS and CDR2 FNYEAQ. This CDR3 spans 14 amino acids. The CDR3 sequence is CASSLVDRTGELFF. The CDR3 coding sequence is TGTGCCAGCAGCTTAGTCGATAGAACCGGGGAGCTGTTTTTT. The complete variable domain, with remaining parts taken from reference TRBV7-6 and TRBJ2-2, reads GAGVSQSPRYKVTKRGQDVALRCDPISGHVSLYWYRQALGQGPEFLTYFNYEAQQDKSGLPNDRFSAERPEGSISTLTIQRTEQRDSAMYRCASSLVDRTGELFFGEGSRLTVL.

This clonotype has ten or more counts. In DNA form, the CDR3 reads TGTGCCAGCAGCTTAGAGGTAGGGAGAGGGACTGAAGCTTTCTTT. This sequence encodes CASSLEVGRGTEAFF. The rearrangement links TRBV7-6 to TRBJ1-1; D not certain. Trimming pared 1 base from V and 5 bases from J, leaving 14 bases between. The V gene's germline CDR1 is SGHVS and CDR2 FNYEAQ. This CDR3 region has 15 residues.

This clonotype came up many times. V gene TRBV28 combines with J gene TRBJ1-2; D is ambiguous. This CDR3 region has 12 residues. The V end was cut by 7 bases, the J end by 7 bases, with 13 bases between. In germline, CDR1 is MDHEN, CDR2 SYDVKM. CDR3 DNA: TGTGCCAGCACTTCCGGTCTGCTTGGCTACACCTTC. Protein product: CASTSGLLGYTF.

Only a few counts were recorded for this clonotype. This chain links TRBV20-1 with TRBJ2-5, with D perhaps TRBD2 (6 bases). Per germline, CDR1 DFQATT and CDR2 SNEGSKA (reference sequence). The CDR3 is 13 residues long. The CDR3 nucleotides are TGCAGCTTATTTATAGCGGCTAAAGAGACCCAGTACTTC. Translating gives CSLFIAAKETQYF.

The chain recombines TRBV10-1 with TRBJ2-7; unclear D gene. The germline V gene encodes CDR1 WNHNN and CDR2 SYGVQD (reference sequence). This CDR3 has 12 amino acids. Between the trimmed V and J ends, which lost 6 bases and 0 bases, there was a span of 6 bases. The DNA for the CDR3 is TGCGCCAGCAGCTTTAGCTCCTACGAGCAGTACTTC. Translated, it gives CASSFSSYEQYF.

This chain joins TRBV7-9 and TRBJ2-7; 10 nucleotides align to TRBD2. CDR1 and CDR2 (germline): SEHNR, FQNEAQ (reference sequence). This CDR3 region has 15 residues. Trimming took 2 bases from V and 2 from J; bases not matched to a gene: 3. In nucleotides, the CDR3 is TGTGCCAGCAGCTTACTAGCGGGGGCCGCCTACGAGCAGTACTTC. It translates to CASSLLAGAAYEQYF. The full variable domain, rest sourced from reference TRBV7-9 and TRBJ2-7, is DTGVSQNPRHKITKRGQNVTFRCDPISEHNRLYWYRQTLGQGPEFLTYFQNEAQLEKSRLLSDRFSAERPKGSFSTLEIQRTEQGDSAMYLCASSLLAGAAYEQYFGPGTRLTVT.

This clonotype was detected ten times or more. The chain combines TRBV5-1 with TRBJ2-1; D unresolved. V lost 0 bases to trimming and J lost 7 bases, with 14 bases between them. The germline CDR1 and CDR2 sequences are SGHRS and YFSETQ. This CDR3 has 15 residues. Here the CDR3 DNA reads TGCGCCAGCAGCTTGGTGGCCCAAGCTGGGAATGAGCAGTTCTTC. Its protein product is CASSLVAQAGNEQFF.

This clonotype was picked up a small number of times. The V gene is TRBV19, the J gene TRBJ1-4; D gene uncertain. The CDR3 covers 14 residues. The V and J ends lost 5 bases and 2 bases respectively, with 9 bases between them. CDR1 and CDR2 from the germline V gene are LNHDA and SQIVND (reference sequence). CDR3 in amino acids: CASSYGGTNEKLFF. CDR3 nucleotide sequence: TGTGCCAGTAGTTATGGCGGGACTAATGAAAAACTGTTTTTT.

This clonotype was seen ten or more times. DNA of the CDR3: TGTGCCAGCAGCTCTCAAGGGATCCCGGAGCAGTTCTTC. This gives the protein CASSSQGIPEQFF. The V gene is TRBV3-1, the J gene TRBJ2-1; D gene uncertain. V lost 5 bases and J lost 10, with 15 bases in between. The germline V gene encodes CDR1 LGHDT and CDR2 YNNKEL (reference sequence). This CDR3 contains 13 residues.

The sample holds a few counts of this clonotype. The J gene is TRBJ2-5, the V gene TRBV20-1; D might be TRBD2 (7 bases). V was clipped by 6 bases and J by 9 bases, with 14 bases between them. Germline V CDR1 and CDR2: DFQATT, SNEGSKA (reference sequence). The CDR3 loop spans 11 amino acids. In DNA, the CDR3 is TGCAGTGCCGTTAGGGGGGGGGCCCAGTACTTC. Its protein product is CSAVRGGAQYF.